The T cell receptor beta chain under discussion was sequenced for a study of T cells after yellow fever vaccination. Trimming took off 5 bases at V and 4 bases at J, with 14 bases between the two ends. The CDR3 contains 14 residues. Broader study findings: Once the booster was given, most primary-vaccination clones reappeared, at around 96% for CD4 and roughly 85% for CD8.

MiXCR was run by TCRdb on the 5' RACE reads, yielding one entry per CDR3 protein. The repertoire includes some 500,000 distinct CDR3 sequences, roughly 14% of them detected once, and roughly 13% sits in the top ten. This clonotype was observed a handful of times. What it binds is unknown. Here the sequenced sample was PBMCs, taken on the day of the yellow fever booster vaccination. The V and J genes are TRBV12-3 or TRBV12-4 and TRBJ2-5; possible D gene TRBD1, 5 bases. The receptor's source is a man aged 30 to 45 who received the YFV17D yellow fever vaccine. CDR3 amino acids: CASSEGEVPETQYF. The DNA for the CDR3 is TGTGCCAGCAGTGAAGGGGAAGTCCCAGAGACCCAGTACTTC.